This entry lists 30 T cell receptor beta chains sequenced from one sample in a study of PD-L1 blockade in urothelial cancer. The data were produced by immunoSEQ multiplex PCR, yet TCRdb's version contains in-frame clones alone and is incomplete. The sample carries 70,000 to 75,000 clones, approximately 81% recorded once. The sample in question was PBMCs, obtained around atezolizumab (anti-PD-L1) treatment. Every receptor here comes from a man aged 65-85 years with urothelial cancer.

This clone has just a few counts. The chain uses TRBV5-8 and TRBJ1-1, with D possibly TRBD1 on 5 matching bases. The germline V and J ends were trimmed by 1 base and 0 bases, with 7 bases remaining between them. CDR3 length: 14 residues. The germline V gene has CDR1 SGHTS and CDR2 YDEGEE. The CDR3 here is CASSLRQMNTEAFF. The CDR3 DNA reads TGTGCCAGCAGCTTGCGACAGATGAACACTGAAGCTTTCTTT.

The V and J genes are TRBV9 and TRBJ2-1, with 9 bases fitting TRBD1. Germline-derived CDR1 and CDR2 are SGDLS and YYNGEE. V was pared by 4 bases and J by 8 bases, with 7 bases of the junction left unmatched. The CDR3 contains 14 residues. CDR3 residues: CASSFRQGGDEQFF. The CDR3 region has the DNA TGTGCCAGCAGCTTTAGACAGGGGGGGGATGAGCAGTTCTTC.

The chain employs TRBV5-4 and TRBJ2-7; tentative D call: TRBD2 (5 bases). V was clipped by 2 bases and J by 0 bases, with 18 bases between them. Germline CDR1 SGHNT, CDR2 YYREEE (reference sequence). The CDR3 has 17 residues. The CDR3 DNA is TGTGCCAGCAGCTTAGGCAACGAGCGGAGAAGCTCCTACGAGCAGTACTTC. Protein sequence: CASSLGNERRSSYEQYF.

This clone appeared a single time. The V and J genes are TRBV5-1 and TRBJ1-3, with a tentative D call TRBD1 (5 bases). Deletions cut 0 bases from V and 0 bases from J, with 13 bases between. The V gene's germline CDR1 is SGHRS and CDR2 YFSETQ. The CDR3 is 17 residues long. CDR3 amino acids: CASSLAWGESSGNTIYF. Written as DNA, the CDR3 is TGCGCCAGCAGCTTGGCCTGGGGGGAGAGCTCTGGAAACACCATATATTTT.

The genes are TRBV5-1 and TRBJ2-1; 9 bases line up with TRBD2. The germline V gene has CDR1 SGHRS and CDR2 YFSETQ. V was pared by 4 bases and J by 4 bases, with 9 bases of the junction left unmatched. The CDR3 loop spans 16 amino acids. The CDR3 loop is CASSALAGTLYNEQFF. The CDR3, as DNA: TGCGCCAGCAGCGCCCTAGCGGGAACACTTTACAATGAGCAGTTCTTC.

This clone was counted a few times. The J gene is TRBJ1-5, the V gene TRBV2; D gene ambiguous. The CDR3 is made up of 13 amino acids. V dropped 4 bases and J dropped 3 bases, with 7 bases sitting between them. The germline V gene has CDR1 SNHLY and CDR2 FYNNEI. The CDR3 is CASSGGFNQPQHF. In DNA, the CDR3 is TGTGCCAGCAGTGGCGGGTTCAATCAGCCCCAGCATTTT.

CDR3 region: CASRSLTSGTKGDTQYF. DNA for the CDR3: TGTGCAAGTCGCTCCCTGACTAGCGGGACCAAGGGGGATACGCAGTATTTT. This sequence joins TRBV12-2 and TRBJ2-3; the D call of TRBD2 is as the table states it, not checked on the DNA. TRBV12-2 represents a pseudogene. This CDR3 region has 17 residues.

V is TRBV27 and J is TRBJ1-2, with a possible D match to TRBD1 (6 bases). The CDR3 length is 15 residues. The germline CDR1 and CDR2 sequences are MNHEY and SMNVEV (reference sequence). V was cut by 8 bases and J by 2 bases, with 18 bases left in between. The DNA for the CDR3 is TGTGCCAGCGGCCGCCCGGCAGGGGAAAACTATGGCTACACCTTC. Amino acid sequence: CASGRPAGENYGYTF.

The chain employs TRBV5-1 and TRBJ2-3; 10 bases agree with TRBD1. The CDR3 is 15 residues long. V gave up 3 bases and J gave up 4 bases; unmatched junction bases: 5. CDR1 and CDR2 (germline): SGHRS, YFSETQ. This chain's CDR3 is CASSSETGGADTQYF. As DNA, the CDR3 is TGCGCCAGCAGCTCCGAGACAGGGGGCGCAGATACGCAGTATTTT.

The rearrangement links TRBV7-9 to TRBJ2-3; TRBD1 matches 7 bases. CDR3 size: 15 residues. Per germline, CDR1 SEHNR and CDR2 FQNEAQ (reference sequence). V lost 3 bases, J lost 0 bases, and 3 bases stayed unmatched. The CDR3 sequence is CASSLGQSSTDTQYF. CDR3 coding DNA: TGTGCCAGCAGCTTGGGACAGTCTAGCACAGATACGCAGTATTTT. The full variable domain, rest sourced from reference TRBV7-9 and TRBJ2-3, is DTGVSQNPRHKITKRGQNVTFRCDPISEHNRLYWYRQTLGQGPEFLTYFQNEAQLEKSRLLSDRFSAERPKGSFSTLEIQRTEQGDSAMYLCASSLGQSSTDTQYFGPGTRLTVL.

The rearrangement uses TRBV6-6 and TRBJ2-4, with 7 bases identical to TRBD1. The CDR3 runs to 13 residues. The J segment lost 9 bases and the V segment lost 6 bases, leaving 8 bases of the junction unmatched. The germline V gene has CDR1 MNHNY and CDR2 SVGAGI (reference sequence). CDR3 bases: TGTGCCAGCAGGCCCGACAGGGTAGGCATTCAGTACTTC. It encodes CASRPDRVGIQYF.

The genes are TRBV7-9 and TRBJ2-7, with 8 bases aligning to TRBD2. The junction had 9 bases not matched to a gene; V was cut back by 6 bases and J by 5 bases. Germline V gives CDR1 SEHNR, CDR2 FQNEAQ (reference sequence). CDR3 size: 14 residues. CDR3 DNA: TGTGCCAGCAGTCTTACGGGGGGGAATAACGAGCAGTACTTC. Translating gives CASSLTGGNNEQYF.

The chain is built from TRBV7-3 and TRBJ2-2, with 8 bases matching TRBD2. V was pared by 6 bases and J by 6 bases, with 9 bases of the junction left unmatched. In germline, CDR1 is SGHTA, CDR2 FQGTGA. The CDR3 covers 15 residues. The DNA for the CDR3 is TGTGCCAGCAGAAAGGACGCGGGAGGTGCCGGGGAGCTGTTTTTT. This sequence encodes CASRKDAGGAGELFF.

This clone came up a few times. The chain's CDR3 is CASSYSFDRSSYEQYF. The CDR3 DNA is TGTGCCAGCAGTTACTCTTTCGACAGGAGCTCCTACGAGCAGTACTTC. J is TRBJ2-7 and V is TRBV6-6, with a weak D call TRBD1 (6 bases). V was shortened by 0 bases and J by 0 bases, with 12 bases between the two germline ends. The CDR3 has 16 amino acids. The germline V gene encodes CDR1 MNHNY and CDR2 SVGAGI (reference sequence).

The CDR3, as DNA: TGTGCCAGCAGACAAACAGCAATCTCTGGAAACACCATATATTTT. Translation: CASRQTAISGNTIYF. This rearrangement joins TRBV5-6 to TRBJ1-3; D unresolved. The V and J ends lost 5 bases and 0 bases respectively, with 12 bases between them. CDR3 length: 15 amino acids. The germline CDR1 and CDR2 sequences are SGHDT and YYEEEE.

This clone occurred a few times. This CDR3 is CSVESGTTSYEQYF. The CDR3 DNA reads TGCAGCGTTGAATCCGGGACAACCTCCTACGAGCAGTACTTC. The chain joins TRBV29-1 to TRBJ2-7, with D possibly being TRBD1 (6 bases). CDR3 length equals 14 residues. Deletions cut 2 bases from V and 0 bases from J, with 11 bases between. Germline CDR1 and CDR2: SQVTM and ANQGSEA.

This clone was picked up one time. The rearrangement joins TRBV19 to TRBJ2-7; TRBD1 agrees at 9 bases. This CDR3 comprises 17 residues. Germline CDR1 is LNHDA and CDR2 is SQIVND (reference sequence). V shed 8 bases and J 4 bases; nucleotides not matched to a gene: 18. CDR3 sequence (DNA): TGTGCCAGTGCCCTCTCCACCGGGACAGGGCTTCCTTACGAGCAGTACTTC. Encoded protein: CASALSTGTGLPYEQYF.

The chain has TRBV29-1 and TRBJ2-7; TRBD2 aligns across 10 bases. Losses at the gene ends were 2 bases for V and 10 bases for J; bases not matched to a gene: 5. This CDR3 spans 12 amino acids. Germline V gene data show CDR1 as SQVTM and CDR2 as ANQGSEA. In nucleotides, the CDR3 is TGCAGCGTTGAATTCCTAGCGGGAGATCAGTACTTC. Amino acids: CSVEFLAGDQYF.

The chain has TRBV4-1 and TRBJ1-3; no reliable D call. Trimming took off 4 bases at V and 2 bases at J, with 12 bases between the two ends. The CDR3 is 15 residues long. Germline CDR1 and CDR2: MGHRA and YSYEKL. The CDR3 nucleotides read TGCGCCAGCAGCCGTCAGGCAGGTACTGGAAACACCATATATTTT. Protein product: CASSRQAGTGNTIYF.

The rearrangement uses TRBV5-5 and TRBJ1-4, with 11 positions matching TRBD1. Germline CDR1 reads SGHKS; CDR2 reads YYEKEE (reference sequence). The CDR3 loop spans 15 amino acids. V lost 2 bases and J lost 8; bases outside the gene matches: 5. The CDR3 loop reads CASSFGQGAAEKLFF. CDR3 nucleotides: TGTGCCAGCAGCTTTGGACAGGGGGCTGCCGAAAAACTGTTTTTT.

This sequence joins TRBV28 and TRBJ1-1, with 9 bases fitting TRBD1. Looked up from germline, CDR1 is MDHEN and CDR2 is SYDVKM. V was clipped by 8 bases and J by 8 bases; unmatched bases: 12. The CDR3 extends over 14 amino acids. The CDR3 coding sequence is TGTGCCAGCGAACGGCCGGGACAGGGCTCAGAAGCTTTCTTT. The encoded protein is CASERPGQGSEAFF.

The chain employs TRBV2 and TRBJ2-1, with D perhaps matching TRBD2 (6 bases). This CDR3 has 14 residues. Looked up from germline, CDR1 is SNHLY and CDR2 is FYNNEI. The V and J ends lost 5 bases and 10 bases respectively, with 18 bases between them. CDR3: CASSRTNPTGEQFF. The CDR3 region has the DNA TGTGCCAGCAGTCGGACTAATCCGACGGGCGAGCAGTTCTTC.

This clone occurred once. The chain uses TRBV7-9 and TRBJ2-1; 9 positions match TRBD1. V was clipped by 1 base and J by 5 bases; unmatched bases: 9. The germline V gene encodes CDR1 SEHNR and CDR2 FQNEAQ (reference sequence). CDR3 length equals 17 residues. The CDR3 reads CASSLEAGQGRDNEQFF. CDR3 DNA sequence: TGTGCCAGCAGCTTAGAGGCGGGACAGGGTAGGGACAATGAGCAGTTCTTC.

The chain combines TRBV27 with TRBJ1-1, with a tentative D call TRBD1 (6 bases). The V end was cut by 1 base, the J end by 4 bases, with 25 bases between. The CDR3 is made up of 19 amino acids. Germline V CDR1 and CDR2: MNHEY, SMNVEV (reference sequence). The CDR3 nucleotides read TGTGCCAGCAGTTTATGGGGCGGCAGGGGACGGAGTGAGGGCACTGAAGCTTTCTTT. The encoded protein is CASSLWGGRGRSEGTEAFF.

The chain links TRBV28 to TRBJ2-3; tentatively, D is TRBD2 (5 bases). Trimming left V 5 bases short and J 0 bases short, with 12 bases between. The CDR3 runs to 15 residues. Germline CDR1 MDHEN, CDR2 SYDVKM. This CDR3 is CASSTDRGSTDTQYF. CDR3 nucleotides: TGTGCCAGCAGTACCGATCGGGGTAGCACAGATACGCAGTATTTT.

The chain combines TRBV5-5 with TRBJ2-7, with 7 bases that match TRBD2. The trim removed 3 bases at V and 3 bases at J, leaving 3 bases unmatched. Looked up from germline, CDR1 is SGHKS and CDR2 is YYEKEE (reference sequence). The CDR3 sequence is 13 residues long. CDR3 DNA: TGTGCCAGCAGCTCTAGCGGTTTCTACGAGCAGTACTTC. This codes for CASSSSGFYEQYF.

The chain has TRBV28 and TRBJ2-3; 7 bases fit TRBD1. The CDR3 extends over 15 amino acids. Germline V gene data show CDR1 as MDHEN and CDR2 as SYDVKM. The J segment lost 4 bases and the V segment lost 4 bases, leaving 8 bases of the junction unmatched. The CDR3 coding sequence is TGTGCCAGCAGTTCGGGACAGCCAGGGGCAGATACGCAGTATTTT. Translating it yields CASSSGQPGADTQYF.

The table lists this clone with a few counts. V usage is TRBV6-1 and J usage is TRBJ2-7; weak D call: TRBD1 (6 bases). CDR3 length: 14 amino acids. The V end was cut by 6 bases, the J end by 0 bases, with 12 bases between. Germline assignment: CDR1 MNHNS and CDR2 SASEGT. In nucleotides, the CDR3 is TGTGCCAGCAGCCGACAGGCAAGCTCCTACGAGCAGTACTTC. It codes for CASSRQASSYEQYF.

This chain joins TRBV28 and TRBJ1-1; 9 positions agree with TRBD1. Germline V CDR1 and CDR2: MDHEN, SYDVKM. This CDR3 spans 17 amino acids. V lost 5 bases, J lost 6 bases, and 16 bases stayed unmatched. CDR3 bases: TGTGCCAGCAGTCAAACAGGGGGCGGATTTACCTACGCTGAAGCTTTCTTT. As protein: CASSQTGGGFTYAEAFF.

This chain joins TRBV9 and TRBJ1-1; D is perhaps TRBD1 (5 bases). Germline values: CDR1 SGDLS, CDR2 YYNGEE. The CDR3 is 15 residues long. Trimming cost V 0 bases and J 0 bases, with 9 bases left between them. The CDR3 nucleotides read TGTGCCAGCAGCGTAGCTCCCAGGGTGAACACTGAAGCTTTCTTT. Translated: CASSVAPRVNTEAFF.